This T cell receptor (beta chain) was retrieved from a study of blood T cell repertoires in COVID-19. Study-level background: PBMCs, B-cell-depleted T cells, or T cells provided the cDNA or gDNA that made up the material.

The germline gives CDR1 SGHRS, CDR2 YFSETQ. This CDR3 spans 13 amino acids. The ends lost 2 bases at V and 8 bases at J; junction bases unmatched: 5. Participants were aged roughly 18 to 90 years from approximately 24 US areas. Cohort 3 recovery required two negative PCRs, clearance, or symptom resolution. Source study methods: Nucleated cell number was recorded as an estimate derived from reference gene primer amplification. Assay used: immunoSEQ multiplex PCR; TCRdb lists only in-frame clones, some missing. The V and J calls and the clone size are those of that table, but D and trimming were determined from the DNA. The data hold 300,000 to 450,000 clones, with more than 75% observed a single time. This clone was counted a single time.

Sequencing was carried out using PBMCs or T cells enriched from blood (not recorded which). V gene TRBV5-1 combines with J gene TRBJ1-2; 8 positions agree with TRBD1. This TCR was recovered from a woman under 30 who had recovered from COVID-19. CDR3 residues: CASSFEQGGGYTF. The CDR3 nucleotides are TGCGCCAGCAGCTTCGAACAGGGGGGAGGCTACACCTTC.